One sample yielded the 17 T cell receptor beta chains listed below, sequenced in a study of blood T cells in healthy people across ages. Primers used in a second PCR of roughly 7 to 11 cycles were a sample-barcoded 5' primer and a J-beta primer mix. TCRdb redid the calling of the 5' RACE reads with MiXCR, one entry per CDR3 protein. Found here are over a million distinct CDR3 sequences, 35% to 55% of them singletons; the top ten hold 18%. The sample was blood. These receptors originate from an older woman in good health.

This clonotype appeared once. V is TRBV3-1 and J is TRBJ2-1, with TRBD1 matching 9 bases. The length of the CDR3 is 19 residues. Trimming at V came to 4 bases and at J to 1 base, leaving 14 bases not matched to a gene. Germline-derived CDR1 and CDR2 are LGHDT and YNNKEL (reference sequence). CDR3 in amino acids: CASSRTGVHGLGSYNEQFF. In DNA, the CDR3 is TGTGCCAGCAGCCGGACAGGGGTTCACGGGTTAGGGTCCTACAATGAGCAGTTCTTC.

The rearrangement links TRBV29-1 to TRBJ1-6; no clear D. V was clipped by 4 bases and J by 3 bases, with 7 bases between them. CDR1 is SQVTM and CDR2 is ANQGSEA in the germline V gene. This CDR3 is built from 13 residues. The CDR3 region is CSVADGYNSPLHF. DNA for the CDR3: TGCAGCGTTGCAGACGGCTATAATTCACCCCTCCACTTT.

The chain employs TRBV5-5 and TRBJ1-1; the D is unclear. CDR3 length: 14 amino acids. The germline gives CDR1 SGHKS, CDR2 YYEKEE (reference sequence). The V gene lost 1 base and the J gene lost 6 bases, with 13 bases spanning the gap. CDR3 region: CASSLRRHDAEAFF. Here the CDR3 DNA reads TGTGCCAGCAGCTTGCGGAGACATGACGCTGAAGCTTTCTTT.

The rearrangement links TRBV15 to TRBJ2-1; 7 bases fit TRBD2. From germline, CDR1 is LNHNV and CDR2 YYDKDF (reference sequence). V dropped 8 bases and J dropped 1; count of bases not matched to a gene: 14. This CDR3 has 17 amino acids. The CDR3 spells CATGGGVRVRSYNEQFF. In DNA, the CDR3 is TGTGCCACCGGGGGAGGGGTTCGTGTGAGGTCCTACAATGAGCAGTTCTTC.

The J gene is TRBJ2-2, the V gene TRBV7-2; D gene unclear. This CDR3 is built from 13 residues. Germline V gene lookup returns CDR1 SGHTA and CDR2 FQGNSA. Trimming took off 3 bases at V and 3 bases at J, with 5 bases between the two ends. CDR3 DNA sequence: TGTGCCAGCAGCTTTGAATACACCGGGGAGCTGTTTTTT. Its protein is CASSFEYTGELFF. The whole variable domain, filled in from reference TRBV7-2 and TRBJ2-2, reads GAGVSQSPSNKVTEKGKDVELRCDPISGHTALYWYRQSLGQGLEFLIYFQGNSAPDKSGLPSDRFSAERTGGSVSTLTIQRTQQEDSAVYLCASSFEYTGELFFGEGSRLTVL.

In its sample, this clonotype was seen a few times. V usage is TRBV27 and J usage is TRBJ2-3, with D maybe TRBD1 (5 bases). Germline values: CDR1 MNHEY, CDR2 SMNVEV (reference sequence). This CDR3 has 15 amino acids. V gave up 3 bases and J gave up 1 base, with 11 bases separating them. CDR3 in DNA: TGTGCCAGCAGTTTTTGGGGCGGTGGCACAGATACGCAGTATTTT. Protein product: CASSFWGGGTDTQYF.

The chain combines TRBV5-5 with TRBJ2-1; TRBD2 matches 16 bases. This CDR3 is 15 amino acids long. Germline loops: CDR1 SGHKS, CDR2 YYEKEE (reference sequence). The J segment lost 9 bases and the V segment lost 4 bases, leaving 4 bases of the junction unmatched. CDR3 protein: CASSTGLAGGPEQFF. CDR3 coding DNA: TGTGCCAGCAGCACGGGACTAGCGGGAGGGCCTGAGCAGTTCTTC.

The V gene is TRBV7-8, the J gene TRBJ2-1, with TRBD2 as a possible D gene (6 bases). The DNA end is a closer match to TRBJ2-7, so the J assignment may be wrong. The length of the CDR3 is 15 residues. Germline CDR1 SGHVS, CDR2 FQNEAQ. The DNA for the CDR3 is TGTGCCAGCAGCTTAGCGGCGGGGTCCTACAATGAGCAGTACTTC. Translation gives CASSLAAGSYNEQYF.

The gene calls are TRBV20-1 and TRBJ2-7; the D gene is possibly TRBD2 (6 bases). Deletions cut 3 bases from V and 4 bases from J, with 13 bases between. From germline, CDR1 is DFQATT and CDR2 SNEGSKA (reference sequence). This CDR3 contains 13 residues. CDR3 sequence reads: CSARDGSRYEQYF. In DNA, the CDR3 is TGCAGTGCTAGGGACGGGAGCCGGTACGAGCAGTACTTC.

J is TRBJ2-1 and V is TRBV2; TRBD2 agrees at 9 bases. V gave up 10 bases and J gave up 7 bases; unmatched junction bases: 11. Germline V gene lookup returns CDR1 SNHLY and CDR2 FYNNEI. This CDR3 is 14 amino acids long. DNA of the CDR3: TGTGCCAACACGCCCCTAGCGGGAAATAATGAGCAGTTCTTC. As protein: CANTPLAGNNEQFF.

DNA for the CDR3: TGCGCCAGCAGCCCGGATAGGGGGGCTTTCTTT. As protein: CASSPDRGAFF. V usage is TRBV10-2 and J usage is TRBJ1-1, with D perhaps TRBD1 (6 bases). Germline CDR1 reads WSHSY; CDR2 reads SAAADI. V was trimmed by 6 bases and J by 11 bases, leaving 13 bases between them. CDR3 length: 11 residues.

J is TRBJ2-1 and V is TRBV9; 9 nucleotides align to TRBD2. The J call may be incorrect, as the DNA end agrees better with TRBJ2-7. Germline CDR1 reads SGDLS; CDR2 reads YYNGEE. The CDR3 is 18 residues long. CDR3 region: CASSVSQGGRGSYNEQYF. DNA of the CDR3: TGTGCCAGCAGCGTAAGCCAGGGCGGGAGGGGATCCTACAATGAGCAGTACTTC.

In regard to this clonotype: One junction end disagrees with the germline gene, perhaps due to a read error. The J gene is TRBJ2-3, the V gene TRBV7-3; D might be TRBD1 (5 bases). This CDR3 is 15 amino acids long. CDR1 and CDR2 from the germline V gene are SGHTA and FQGTGA. CDR3 protein: CASRQVRGSTETQYF. For the CDR3, the DNA is TGTGCCAGCAGACAGGTTCGCGGTAGCACAGAGACGCAGTATTTT.

In this sample, this clonotype turned up a few times. The chain uses TRBV27 and TRBJ2-7; TRBD2 agrees at 8 bases. CDR3 size: 15 residues. The V and J ends lost 5 bases and 0 bases, in that order; junction bases with no gene match: 6. Germline values: CDR1 MNHEY, CDR2 SMNVEV (reference sequence). Here the CDR3 reads CASSPRLATSYEQYF. The CDR3 region has the DNA TGTGCCAGCAGTCCGCGACTAGCGACCTCCTACGAGCAGTACTTC.

This clonotype has a handful of counts. The DNA for the CDR3 is TGTGCCAGCAGCGTAGATGGATCGAGCAATCAGCCCCAGCATTTT. Translated, it gives CASSVDGSSNQPQHF. This chain connects TRBV9 to TRBJ1-5; no clear D gene. The length of the CDR3 is 15 residues. Germline CDR1 reads SGDLS; CDR2 reads YYNGEE. The V gene lost 0 bases and the J gene lost 1 base, with 8 bases spanning the gap. The whole variable domain, filled in from reference TRBV9 and TRBJ1-5, reads DSGVTQTPKHLITATGQRVTLRCSPRSGDLSVYWYQQSLDQGLQFLIQYYNGEERAKGNILERFSAQQFPDLHSELNLSSLELGDSALYFCASSVDGSSNQPQHFGDGTRLSIL.

The chain recombines TRBV14 with TRBJ2-1; D remains ambiguous. Trimming cost V 4 bases and J 9 bases, with 13 bases left between them. This CDR3 is 13 amino acids long. The V gene's germline CDR1 is SGHDN and CDR2 FVKESK. In DNA, the CDR3 is TGTGCCAGCAGCCCCTCTATGAAGGGTGAGCAGTTCTTC. Amino acids: CASSPSMKGEQFF.

A single count supports this clonotype. The chain uses TRBV29-1 and TRBJ2-3; 7 bases align to TRBD2. Germline loops: CDR1 SQVTM, CDR2 ANQGSEA. The length of the CDR3 is 13 residues. With 7 bases clipped from V and 3 bases from J, the junction kept 7 bases outside the gene matches. The CDR3: CSGTGGGTDTQYF. In nucleotides, the CDR3 is TGCAGCGGGACGGGAGGAGGGACAGATACGCAGTATTTT.